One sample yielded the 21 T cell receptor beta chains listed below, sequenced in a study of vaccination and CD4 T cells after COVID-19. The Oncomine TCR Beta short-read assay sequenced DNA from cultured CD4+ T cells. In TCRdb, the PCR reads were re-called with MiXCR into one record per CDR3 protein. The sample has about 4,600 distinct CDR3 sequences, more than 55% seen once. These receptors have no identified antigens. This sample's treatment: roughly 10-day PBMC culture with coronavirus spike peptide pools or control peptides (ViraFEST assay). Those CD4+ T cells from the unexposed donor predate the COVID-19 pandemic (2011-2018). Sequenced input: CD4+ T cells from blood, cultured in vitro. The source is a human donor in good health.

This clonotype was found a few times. CDR3 coding DNA: TGTGCCAGCAGTTTACCCTACGAGCAGTACTTC. Its protein product is CASSLPYEQYF. The rearrangement links TRBV27 to TRBJ2-7; D uncertain. The CDR3 runs 11 residues. V was pared by 2 bases and J by 2 bases, with 1 base between. Germline CDR1 reads MNHEY; CDR2 reads SMNVEV (reference sequence).

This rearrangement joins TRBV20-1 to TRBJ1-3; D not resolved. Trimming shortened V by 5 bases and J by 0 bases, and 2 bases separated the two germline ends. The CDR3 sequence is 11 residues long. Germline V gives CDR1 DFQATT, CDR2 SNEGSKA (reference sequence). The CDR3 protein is CSAASGNTIYF. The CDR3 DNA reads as TGCAGTGCTGCCTCTGGAAACACCATATATTTT.

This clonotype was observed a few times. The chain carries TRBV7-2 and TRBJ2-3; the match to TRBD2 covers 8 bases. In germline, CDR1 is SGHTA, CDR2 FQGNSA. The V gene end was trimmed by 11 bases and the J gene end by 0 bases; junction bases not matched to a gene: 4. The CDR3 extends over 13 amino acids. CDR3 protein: CAGTGGSTDTQYF. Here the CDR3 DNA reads TGTGCCGGGACGGGGGGGAGCACAGATACGCAGTATTTT.

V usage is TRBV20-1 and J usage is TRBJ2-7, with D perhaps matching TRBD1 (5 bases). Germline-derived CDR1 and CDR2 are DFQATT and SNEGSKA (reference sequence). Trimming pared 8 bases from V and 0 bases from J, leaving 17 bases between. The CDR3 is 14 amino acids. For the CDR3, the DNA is TGCAGTCTGCGTTCGAGACAGTTCTCCTACGAGCAGTACTTC. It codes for CSLRSRQFSYEQYF.

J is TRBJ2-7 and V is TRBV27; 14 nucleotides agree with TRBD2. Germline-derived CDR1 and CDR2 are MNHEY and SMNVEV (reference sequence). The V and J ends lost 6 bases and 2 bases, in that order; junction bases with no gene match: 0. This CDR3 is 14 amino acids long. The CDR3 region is CASRGLAGAYEQYF. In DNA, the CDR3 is TGTGCCAGCAGGGGACTAGCGGGGGCCTACGAGCAGTACTTC.

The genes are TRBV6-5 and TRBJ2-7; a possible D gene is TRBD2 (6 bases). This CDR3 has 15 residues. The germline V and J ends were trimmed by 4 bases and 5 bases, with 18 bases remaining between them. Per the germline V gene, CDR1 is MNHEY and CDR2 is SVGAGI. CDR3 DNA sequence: TGTGCCAGCAGTTCAGGGCGGGGTTGGTCTCACGAGCAGTACTTC. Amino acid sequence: CASSSGRGWSHEQYF.

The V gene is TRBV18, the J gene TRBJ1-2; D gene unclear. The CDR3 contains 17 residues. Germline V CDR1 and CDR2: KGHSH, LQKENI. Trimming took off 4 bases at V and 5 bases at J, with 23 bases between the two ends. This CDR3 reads CASSLLLGSLRVYGYTF. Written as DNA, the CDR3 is TGTGCCAGCTCACTACTCTTGGGGAGTCTACGAGTTTATGGCTACACCTTC.

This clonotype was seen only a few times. The CDR3 is CASSDIDRAYGYTF. Written as DNA, the CDR3 is TGTGCCAGCAGCGATATCGACAGAGCCTATGGCTACACCTTC. The rearrangement uses TRBV2 and TRBJ1-2; the D gene is possibly TRBD1 (5 bases). This CDR3 is 14 amino acids long. Germline V gene sequence: CDR1 SNHLY, CDR2 FYNNEI. V dropped 6 bases and J dropped 4 bases, with 15 bases sitting between them.

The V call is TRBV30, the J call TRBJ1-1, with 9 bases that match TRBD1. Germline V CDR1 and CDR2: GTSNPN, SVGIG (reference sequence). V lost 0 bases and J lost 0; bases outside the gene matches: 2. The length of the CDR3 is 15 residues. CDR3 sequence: CAWSVGQGMNTEAFF. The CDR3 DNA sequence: TGTGCCTGGAGTGTCGGACAGGGGATGAACACTGAAGCTTTCTTT.

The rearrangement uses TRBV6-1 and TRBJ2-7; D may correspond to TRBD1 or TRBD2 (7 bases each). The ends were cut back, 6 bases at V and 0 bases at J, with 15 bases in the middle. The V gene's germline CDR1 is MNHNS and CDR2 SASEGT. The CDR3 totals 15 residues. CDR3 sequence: CASRSGTASSYEQYF. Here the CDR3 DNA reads TGTGCCAGCAGAAGCGGGACAGCGAGCTCCTACGAGCAGTACTTC.

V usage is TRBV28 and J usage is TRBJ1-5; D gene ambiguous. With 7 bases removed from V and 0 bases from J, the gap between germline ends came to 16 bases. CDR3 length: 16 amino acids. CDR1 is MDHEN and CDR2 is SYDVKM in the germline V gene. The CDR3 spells CASTGNYLYSNQPQHF. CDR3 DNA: TGTGCCAGCACAGGAAACTACCTCTATAGCAATCAGCCCCAGCATTTT. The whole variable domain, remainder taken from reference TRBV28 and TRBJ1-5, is DVKVTQSSRYLVKRTGEKVFLECVQDMDHENMFWYRQDPGLGLRLIYFSYDVKMKEKGDIPEGYSVSREKKERFSLILESASTNQTSMYLCASTGNYLYSNQPQHFGDGTRLSIL.

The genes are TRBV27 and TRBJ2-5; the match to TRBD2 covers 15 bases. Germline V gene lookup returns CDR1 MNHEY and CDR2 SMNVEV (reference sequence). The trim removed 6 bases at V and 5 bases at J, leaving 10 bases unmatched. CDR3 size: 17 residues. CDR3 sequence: CASRLRTSGRVGETQYF. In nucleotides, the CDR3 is TGTGCCAGCAGACTTCGGACTAGCGGGAGGGTCGGGGAGACCCAGTACTTC.

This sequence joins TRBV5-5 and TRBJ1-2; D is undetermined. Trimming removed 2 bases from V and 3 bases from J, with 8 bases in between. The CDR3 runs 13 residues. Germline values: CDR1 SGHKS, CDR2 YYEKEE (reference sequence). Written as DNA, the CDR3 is TGTGCCAGCAGCTTAGAGTCAGACTATGGCTACACCTTC. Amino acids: CASSLESDYGYTF. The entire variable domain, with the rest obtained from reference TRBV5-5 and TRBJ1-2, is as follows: DAGVTQSPTHLIKTRGQQVTLRCSPISGHKSVSWYQQVLGQGPQFIFQYYEKEERGRGNFPDRFSARQFPNYSSELNVNALLLGDSALYLCASSLESDYGYTFGSGTRLTVV.

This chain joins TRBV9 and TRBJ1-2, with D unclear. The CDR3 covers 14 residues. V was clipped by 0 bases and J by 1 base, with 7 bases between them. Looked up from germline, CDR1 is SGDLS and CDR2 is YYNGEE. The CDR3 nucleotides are TGTGCCAGCAGCGTAGATAAGGGTAACTATGGCTACACCTTC. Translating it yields CASSVDKGNYGYTF.

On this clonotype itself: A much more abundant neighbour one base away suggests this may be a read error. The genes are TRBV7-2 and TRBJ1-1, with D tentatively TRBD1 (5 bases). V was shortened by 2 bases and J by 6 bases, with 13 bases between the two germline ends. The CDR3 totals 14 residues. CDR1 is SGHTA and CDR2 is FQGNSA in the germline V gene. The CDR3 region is CASSLWRQSAEAFF. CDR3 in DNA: TGTGCCAGCAGCTTATGGCGACAGAGCGCTGAAGCTTTCTTT.

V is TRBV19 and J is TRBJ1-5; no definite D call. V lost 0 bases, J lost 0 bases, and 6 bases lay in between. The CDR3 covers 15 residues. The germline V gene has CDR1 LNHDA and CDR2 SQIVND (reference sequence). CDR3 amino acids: CASSIDGSSNQPQHF. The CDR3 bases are TGTGCCAGTAGTATAGATGGGAGTAGCAATCAGCCCCAGCATTTT.

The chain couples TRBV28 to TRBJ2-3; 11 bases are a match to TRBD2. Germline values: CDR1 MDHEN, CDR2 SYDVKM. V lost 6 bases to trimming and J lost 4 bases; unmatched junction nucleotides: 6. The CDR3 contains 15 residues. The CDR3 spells CASSIAGGHSDTQYF. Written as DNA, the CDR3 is TGTGCCAGCAGCATAGCGGGGGGGCATTCAGATACGCAGTATTTT.

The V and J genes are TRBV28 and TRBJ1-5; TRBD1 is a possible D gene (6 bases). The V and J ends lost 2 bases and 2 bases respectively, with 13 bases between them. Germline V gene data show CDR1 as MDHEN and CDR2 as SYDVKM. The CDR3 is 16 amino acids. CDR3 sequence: CASSLRGGVGNQPQHF. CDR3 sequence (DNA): TGTGCCAGCAGTTTACGCGGGGGCGTCGGCAATCAGCCCCAGCATTTT. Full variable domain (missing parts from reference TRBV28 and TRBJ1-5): DVKVTQSSRYLVKRTGEKVFLECVQDMDHENMFWYRQDPGLGLRLIYFSYDVKMKEKGDIPEGYSVSREKKERFSLILESASTNQTSMYLCASSLRGGVGNQPQHFGDGTRLSIL.

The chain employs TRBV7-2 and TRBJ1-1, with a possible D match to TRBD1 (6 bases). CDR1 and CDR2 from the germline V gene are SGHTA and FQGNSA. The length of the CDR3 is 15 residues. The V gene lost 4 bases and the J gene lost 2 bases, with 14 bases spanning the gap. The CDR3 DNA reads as TGTGCCAGCAGCTATAGCGGGGGGCCAAACACTGAAGCTTTCTTT. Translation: CASSYSGGPNTEAFF.

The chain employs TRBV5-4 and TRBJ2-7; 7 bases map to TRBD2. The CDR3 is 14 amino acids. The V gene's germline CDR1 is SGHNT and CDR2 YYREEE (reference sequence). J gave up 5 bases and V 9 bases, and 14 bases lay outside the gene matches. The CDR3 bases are TGTGCCACCCGTGGAATGGGAGGGCCCGACGAGCAGTACTTC. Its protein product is CATRGMGGPDEQYF.

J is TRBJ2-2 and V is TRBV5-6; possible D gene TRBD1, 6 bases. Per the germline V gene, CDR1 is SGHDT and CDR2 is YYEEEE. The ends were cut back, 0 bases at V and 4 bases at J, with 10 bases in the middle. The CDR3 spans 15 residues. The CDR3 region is CASSLGPRGTGELFF. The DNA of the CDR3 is TGTGCCAGCAGCTTGGGCCCCAGGGGCACCGGGGAGCTGTTTTTT.